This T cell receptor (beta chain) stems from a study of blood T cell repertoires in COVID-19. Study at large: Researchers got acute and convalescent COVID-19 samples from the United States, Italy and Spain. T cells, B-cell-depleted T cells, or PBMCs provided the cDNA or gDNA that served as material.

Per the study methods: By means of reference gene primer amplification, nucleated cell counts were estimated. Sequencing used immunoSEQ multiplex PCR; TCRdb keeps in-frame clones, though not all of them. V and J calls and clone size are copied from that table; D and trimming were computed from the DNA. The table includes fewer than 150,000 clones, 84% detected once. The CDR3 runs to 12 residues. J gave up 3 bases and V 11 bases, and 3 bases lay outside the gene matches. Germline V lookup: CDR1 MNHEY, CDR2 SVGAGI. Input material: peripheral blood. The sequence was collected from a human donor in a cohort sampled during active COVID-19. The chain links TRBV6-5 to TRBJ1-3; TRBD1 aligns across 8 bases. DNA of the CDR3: TGTGCCGCCGACAGGGGTGGAAACACCATATATTTT. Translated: CAADRGGNTIYF.